The 15 T cell receptor beta chains in this list originate from one sample, sequenced in a study of human T cells and chemical hapten exposure. A single record per CDR3 protein comes from TCRdb applying MiXCR to the RACE reads. The sample yields about 340,000 distinct CDR3 sequences, around 7% seen once. Time point noted: patch test 1, 2 weeks after DPC sensitization. The treatment: therapeutic diphenylcyclopropenone sensitization with weekly scalp DPC. The specimen comprised whole blood, sampled in connection with sensitization to the hapten diphenylcyclopropenone (DPC). The receptors originated from a woman between 18 and 29 years old with alopecia areata. Some clones in this sample may be carry-over from other donors' samples.

V and J are TRBV10-3 and TRBJ2-3, with 7 bases fitting TRBD1. Germline V gene data show CDR1 as ENHRY and CDR2 as SYGVKD. V trimming: 6 bases; J trimming: 4 bases; junction bases outside the gene matches: 10. The CDR3 runs 15 residues. The CDR3 coding sequence is TGTGCCATCAGCGACCGGGACAGTAAGGCAGATACGCAGTATTTT. The encoded protein is CAISDRDSKADTQYF.

This clonotype has just a few counts. CDR3 nucleotide sequence: TGTGCCAGCAGCCTTTCCCAGGACAGCTCTGGGGCCAACGTCCTGACTTTC. This codes for CASSLSQDSSGANVLTF. This chain connects TRBV4-2 to TRBJ2-6, with D perhaps TRBD1 (6 bases). Trimming stripped 4 bases from V and 0 bases from J, with 13 bases between. CDR1 and CDR2 from the germline V gene are LGHNA and YNFKEQ. This CDR3 has 17 residues.

At least ten counts were recorded for this clonotype. This sequence joins TRBV4-2 and TRBJ2-3; 9 positions agree with TRBD2. Germline-derived CDR1 and CDR2 are LGHNA and YNFKEQ. The ends lost 4 bases at V and 1 base at J; junction bases unmatched: 12. CDR3 length: 18 residues. Here the CDR3 reads CASSPNQYWTSGTDTQYF. In DNA, the CDR3 is TGTGCCAGCAGCCCTAACCAGTATTGGACTAGCGGCACAGATACGCAGTATTTT.

In this sample, this clonotype turned up many times. This sequence joins TRBV6-2 or TRBV6-3 and TRBJ2-1, with D uncertain. Germline CDR1 MNHEY, CDR2 SVGEGT. Deletions cut 2 bases from V and 0 bases from J, with 11 bases between. The CDR3 extends over 16 amino acids. CDR3 in DNA: TGTGCCAGCAGTTACCTGGCAGGAGCCTCCTACAATGAGCAGTTCTTC. Its translation: CASSYLAGASYNEQFF.

This sequence joins TRBV3-1 and TRBJ1-1; 8 bases are a match to TRBD1. Germline CDR1 is LGHDT and CDR2 is YNNKEL (reference sequence). This CDR3 contains 15 residues. The V gene end was trimmed by 4 bases and the J gene end by 2 bases; junction bases not matched to a gene: 6. The CDR3 sequence is CASSPHGTGNTEAFF. The CDR3 DNA follows: TGTGCCAGCAGCCCCCACGGGACAGGAAACACTGAAGCTTTCTTT.

The V gene is TRBV7-2, the J gene TRBJ2-7, with unresolved D. Trimming pared 5 bases from V and 6 bases from J, leaving 14 bases between. Per the germline V gene, CDR1 is SGHTA and CDR2 is FQGNSA. CDR3 length equals 13 residues. CDR3 nucleotide sequence: TGTGCCAGCAGCCCTGGAGAGCTTCGCGAGCAGTACTTC. This encodes CASSPGELREQYF.

This rearrangement joins TRBV9 to TRBJ1-6, with TRBD1 matching over 8 bases. The CDR3 contains 15 residues. After removal of 4 bases from V and 10 bases from J, the junction contained 10 bases not matched to a gene. Per germline, CDR1 SGDLS and CDR2 YYNGEE. The CDR3 loop is CASSSGGQGPSPLHF. The CDR3 DNA is TGTGCCAGCAGCTCCGGAGGACAGGGACCCTCACCCCTCCACTTT.

The chain is built from TRBV7-2 and TRBJ2-3; D ambiguous. Germline V lookup: CDR1 SGHTA, CDR2 FQGNSA. Trimming pared 3 bases from V and 2 bases from J, leaving 9 bases between. This CDR3 region has 14 residues. CDR3 in DNA: TGTGCCAGCAGCTTTTACTCCTCCACAGATACGCAGTATTTT. As protein: CASSFYSSTDTQYF.

In this sample, this clonotype turned up many times. J is TRBJ2-5 and V is TRBV6-5; 7 bases map to TRBD2. Germline CDR1 and CDR2: MNHEY and SVGAGI. After removal of 8 bases from V and 5 bases from J, the junction contained 8 bases not matched to a gene. The CDR3 consists of 13 residues. The CDR3 loop is CASQTGGGETQYF. The DNA of the CDR3 is TGTGCCAGCCAAACGGGGGGAGGGGAGACCCAGTACTTC.

The chain has TRBV29-1 and TRBJ2-7; 11 bases match TRBD1. Germline V gene sequence: CDR1 SQVTM, CDR2 ANQGSEA. Losses at the gene ends were 4 bases for V and 5 bases for J; bases not matched to a gene: 4. The CDR3 has 13 residues. For the CDR3, the DNA is TGCAGCGTTGTAGGACAGGGGGCAAACGAGCAGTACTTC. Protein product: CSVVGQGANEQYF.

This clonotype was detected a few times. The chain recombines TRBV6-2 or TRBV6-3 with TRBJ1-1, with D tentatively TRBD1 (6 bases). The CDR3 has 17 residues. The ends were cut back, 5 bases at V and 4 bases at J, with 23 bases in the middle. Germline V gives CDR1 MNHEY, CDR2 SVGEGT. The CDR3: CASSPSNRQAVSTEAFF. CDR3 nucleotide sequence: TGTGCCAGCAGTCCCTCCAACCGACAGGCGGTAAGCACTGAAGCTTTCTTT.

This clonotype turned up a few times. The chain is built from TRBV29-1 and TRBJ2-2, with D tentatively TRBD1 (5 bases). Germline CDR1 and CDR2: SQVTM and ANQGSEA. Trimming took off 2 bases at V and 3 bases at J, with 10 bases between the two ends. The CDR3 totals 14 residues. The CDR3 reads CSVETGRDTGELFF. The CDR3 DNA sequence: TGCAGCGTTGAAACGGGCAGGGACACCGGGGAGCTGTTTTTT.

This clonotype was seen many times. This chain connects TRBV29-1 to TRBJ2-2; possible D gene TRBD2, 6 bases. The CDR3 length is 16 residues. Trimming shortened V by 3 bases and J by 6 bases, and 20 bases separated the two germline ends. CDR1 and CDR2 (germline): SQVTM, ANQGSEA. The CDR3 is CSVEGESGRVPGELFF. The CDR3 DNA reads as TGCAGCGTTGAGGGGGAGAGCGGGCGCGTCCCCGGGGAGCTGTTTTTT.

As to this clonotype: Possible read error: a much larger clone is one base away. V is TRBV6-1 and J is TRBJ1-2, with no clear D. V was pared by 7 bases and J by 3 bases, with 27 bases between. CDR1 MNHNS and CDR2 SASEGT come from the germline V gene. The CDR3 is 18 residues long. The CDR3 loop is CASMSRTTDSVGDYGYTF. In DNA, the CDR3 is TGTGCCAGCATGAGTAGGACTACTGACTCCGTAGGCGACTATGGCTACACCTTC.

At least ten counts were recorded for this clonotype. This chain uses TRBV12-3 or TRBV12-4 with TRBJ2-7, with a tentative D call TRBD1 (6 bases). This CDR3 has 13 amino acids. V lost 5 bases and J lost 6, with 14 bases in between. The CDR3 reads CASSPRDNSEQYF. The CDR3 DNA sequence: TGTGCCAGCAGTCCCCGGGACAATTCCGAGCAGTACTTC.